This TCR beta chain was identified during a study of cytomegalovirus exposure and HLA in healthy donors. In the PCR, 60 Vbeta and 13 Jbeta primers were used. The assay was immunoSEQ multiplex PCR, and TCRdb's table has in-frame clones only and misses some. The sample holds 100,000 or so clones, approximately 82% seen once. Broader study findings: A later analysis, which compared TCR beta chains of equal frequency, found the HLA-associated ones more clonally expanded. In a later analysis, TCR association rates varied by HLA locus: DRB1 most, HLA-C fewest.

The CDR3 length is 17 residues. J was trimmed by 4 bases and V by 0 bases; bases with no gene match: 7. CDR1 and CDR2 (germline): LGHNA, YSLEER. This clone came up a few times. Its cognate antigen is unknown. This chain links TRBV4-3 with TRBJ2-3, with 10 bases identical to TRBD1. The sample taken for sequencing was PBMCs. The receptor was derived from a man aged 35-49 years in good health and CMV-seropositive. This chain's CDR3 is CASSQDLDRGSADTQYF. In DNA, the CDR3 is TGCGCCAGCAGCCAAGATCTGGACAGGGGGTCCGCAGATACGCAGTATTTT.